The 23 T cell receptor beta chains listed next were all sequenced from one sample in a study of cytomegalovirus exposure and HLA in healthy donors. PCR employed 60 Vbeta and 13 Jbeta primers. Sequencing was performed with immunoSEQ multiplex PCR; in TCRdb, only in-frame clones are kept and a portion is missing. The sample has approximately 150,000 clones, 80% to 90% seen once. The sequenced sample consisted of PBMCs. Receptor source: a girl aged 10 to 17 in good health and CMV-seropositive.

The chain is built from TRBV9 and TRBJ1-2; maybe TRBD1 (5 bases). Deletions cut 0 bases from V and 0 bases from J, with 12 bases between. This CDR3 has 16 residues. Germline V CDR1 and CDR2: SGDLS, YYNGEE. CDR3 sequence reads: CASSVDVRQTNYGYTF. Here the CDR3 DNA reads TGTGCCAGCAGCGTAGATGTCAGACAGACTAACTATGGCTACACCTTC.

The chain joins TRBV5-6 to TRBJ2-7; 10 nucleotides align to TRBD1. This CDR3 has 14 residues. The germline V gene encodes CDR1 SGHDT and CDR2 YYEEEE. V lost 5 bases and J lost 2; bases outside the gene matches: 4. CDR3 amino acids: CASRATGGAYEQYF. CDR3 coding DNA: TGTGCCAGCAGGGCGACAGGGGGCGCCTACGAGCAGTACTTC.

The V call is TRBV11-2, the J call TRBJ1-1; 8 nucleotides align to TRBD1. This CDR3 comprises 14 residues. The V and J ends lost 4 bases and 5 bases, in that order; junction bases with no gene match: 6. Germline V gives CDR1 SGHAT, CDR2 FQNNGV. The CDR3 loop reads CASSSDRGITEAFF. The CDR3 DNA reads TGTGCCAGCAGCTCCGACAGGGGAATAACTGAAGCTTTCTTT.

The V call is TRBV29-1, the J call TRBJ1-2, with a tentative D call TRBD1 (5 bases). The CDR3 runs 12 residues. From germline, CDR1 is SQVTM and CDR2 ANQGSEA. V gave up 3 bases and J gave up 4 bases, with 9 bases separating them. In DNA, the CDR3 is TGCAGCGTTGAGGGGGGGATCTATGGCTACACCTTC. Translation: CSVEGGIYGYTF.

This chain connects TRBV12-5 to TRBJ2-1; 9 bases are a match to TRBD2. Germline CDR1 LGHNT, CDR2 FRNRAP. After removal of 2 bases from V and 6 bases from J, the junction contained 5 bases not matched to a gene. The CDR3 is 15 amino acids. The CDR3 loop reads CASGLLAGAINEQFF. CDR3 nucleotides: TGTGCTAGTGGTTTGTTAGCGGGGGCGATCAATGAGCAGTTCTTC.

Points on this clone: Sequence at one end of the junction differs from germline and may be a read error. The chain links TRBV4-1 to TRBJ2-7, with 7 positions matching TRBD1. The CDR3 runs to 14 residues. Germline CDR1 reads MGHRA; CDR2 reads YSYEKL. CDR3 protein: CASSFSGTVYEQYF. As DNA, the CDR3 is TGTGCCAGCAGTTTCTCCGGGACAGTCTACGAGCAGTACTTC.

The chain couples TRBV10-3 to TRBJ1-3; D gene unclear. The germline V gene encodes CDR1 ENHRY and CDR2 SYGVKD. V lost 0 bases to trimming and J lost 1 base, with 10 bases between them. The CDR3 has 16 amino acids. The CDR3 loop is CAISESTQRSGNTIYF. The DNA for the CDR3 is TGTGCCATCAGTGAGTCGACACAGAGATCTGGAAACACCATATATTTT.

The rearrangement uses TRBV6-5 and TRBJ1-5, with D unresolved. This CDR3 region has 13 residues. CDR1 and CDR2 (germline): MNHEY, SVGAGI. Trimming removed 2 bases from V and 7 bases from J, with 9 bases in between. The CDR3 DNA reads as TGTGCCAGCAGTTACGTTGGAGGGCAGCCCCAGCATTTT. Protein: CASSYVGGQPQHF.

The chain uses TRBV6-5 and TRBJ1-3; possibly TRBD1 for D (5 bases). The germline V gene encodes CDR1 MNHEY and CDR2 SVGAGI. Trimming took 10 bases from V and 5 from J, leaving 15 bases between them. The CDR3 runs 13 residues. The CDR3 DNA reads TGTGCCACCACCGATGGGGGGAGAAACACCATATATTTT. Residues: CATTDGGRNTIYF.

The V gene is TRBV5-1, the J gene TRBJ1-1, with a tentative D call TRBD1 (6 bases). The CDR3 consists of 14 residues. Germline V CDR1 and CDR2: SGHRS, YFSETQ. V shed 2 bases and J shed 0 bases, with 8 bases lying between them. The CDR3 reads CASSFEGVNTEAFF. The DNA of the CDR3 is TGCGCCAGCAGCTTTGAGGGGGTGAACACTGAAGCTTTCTTT.

Only one count was recorded for this clone. The V and J genes are TRBV5-4 and TRBJ2-3, with 7 positions matching TRBD2. The V gene end was trimmed by 1 base and the J gene end by 4 bases; junction bases not matched to a gene: 6. CDR1 is SGHNT, CDR2 YYREEE, per germline (reference sequence). This CDR3 has 15 residues. The CDR3 loop reads CASSLSQRGPDTQYF. The CDR3 DNA reads TGTGCCAGCAGCTTGAGCCAGCGGGGTCCAGATACGCAGTATTTT. Using reference TRBV5-4 and TRBJ2-3 for the parts outside the CDR3, the full variable domain is ETGVTQSPTHLIKTRGQQVTLRCSSQSGHNTVSWYQQALGQGPQFIFQYYREEENGRGNFPPRFSGLQFPNYSSELNVNALELDDSALYLCASSLSQRGPDTQYFGPGTRLTVL.

The rearrangement joins TRBV10-3 to TRBJ2-2, with 8 bases lining up with TRBD2. V was pared by 0 bases and J by 4 bases, with 4 bases of the junction left unmatched. The CDR3 loop spans 16 amino acids. Germline values: CDR1 ENHRY, CDR2 SYGVKD. The DNA of the CDR3 is TGTGCCATCAGTGAGTCAAGACTAGCGAGCACCGGGGAGCTGTTTTTT. Protein: CAISESRLASTGELFF.

This clone was detected only once. The chain joins TRBV6-5 to TRBJ2-7, with TRBD1 identical over 8 bases. Trimming removed 8 bases from V and 0 bases from J; junction bases left unmatched: 9. The germline V gene encodes CDR1 MNHEY and CDR2 SVGAGI. The CDR3 is made up of 15 amino acids. The CDR3 bases are TGTGCCAGCCACGGGACAGGCCGTAGCTCCTACGAGCAGTACTTC. As protein: CASHGTGRSSYEQYF.

A single count supports this clone. The V gene is TRBV29-1, the J gene TRBJ2-5, with D possibly TRBD1 on 5 matching bases. Per germline, CDR1 SQVTM and CDR2 ANQGSEA. Trimming removed 5 bases at V and 2 bases at J, with 15 bases between. CDR3 length: 14 residues. The CDR3 DNA reads as TGCAGCGTTTGGGTCCAGACAGCTCAAGAGACCCAGTACTTC. This sequence encodes CSVWVQTAQETQYF.

This clone has only a few counts. The rearrangement links TRBV5-6 to TRBJ1-2; 7 positions match TRBD1. The CDR3 is 14 amino acids. From germline, CDR1 is SGHDT and CDR2 YYEEEE. The V segment lost 0 bases and the J segment 4 bases; nucleotides outside the gene matches: 3. CDR3 sequence: CASSLGRGTYGYTF. In DNA form, the CDR3 reads TGTGCCAGCAGCTTGGGCAGGGGGACCTATGGCTACACCTTC.

A few counts support this clone. The genes are TRBV7-8 and TRBJ2-1; D call uncertain. The CDR3 loop spans 17 amino acids. V gave up 7 bases and J gave up 2 bases, with 21 bases separating them. Germline lookup yields CDR1 SGHVS and CDR2 FQNEAQ. The CDR3 region has the DNA TGTGCCAGCACGCCCGAGACTGCTACCCTACCCTACAATGAGCAGTTCTTC. Translated: CASTPETATLPYNEQFF.

The chain recombines TRBV29-1 with TRBJ1-1; the match to TRBD1 covers 8 bases. The CDR3 runs 15 residues. In germline, CDR1 is SQVTM, CDR2 ANQGSEA. Losses at the gene ends were 0 bases for V and 0 bases for J; bases not matched to a gene: 3. The CDR3 here is CSVEEDRVMNTEAFF. The CDR3 nucleotides are TGCAGCGTTGAAGAGGACAGGGTAATGAACACTGAAGCTTTCTTT.

This clone was seen only once. The chain links TRBV5-6 to TRBJ1-2; D gene unclear. The CDR3 covers 13 residues. Looked up from germline, CDR1 is SGHDT and CDR2 is YYEEEE. The V gene lost 1 base and the J gene lost 3 bases, with 7 bases spanning the gap. CDR3 in amino acids: CASSLNRYYGYTF. For the CDR3, the DNA is TGTGCCAGCAGCTTGAACAGATACTATGGCTACACCTTC.

V gene TRBV5-1 combines with J gene TRBJ1-2; D is undetermined. With 0 bases removed from V and 2 bases from J, the gap between germline ends came to 5 bases. The germline V gene encodes CDR1 SGHRS and CDR2 YFSETQ. The CDR3 is made up of 13 amino acids. The CDR3 sequence is CASSLVENYGYTF. CDR3 coding DNA: TGCGCCAGCAGCTTGGTAGAAAACTATGGCTACACCTTC.

Only a few counts were recorded for this clone. CDR3 DNA sequence: TGCGCCAGCAGTGAGCTGGGGCGAGGTGACGAGCAGTACTTC. Amino acids: CASSELGRGDEQYF. The V gene is TRBV10-2, the J gene TRBJ2-7; tentative D call: TRBD1 (5 bases). This CDR3 contains 14 residues. Germline loops: CDR1 WSHSY, CDR2 SAAADI. Deletions cut 2 bases from V and 5 bases from J, with 13 bases between.

The chain uses TRBV5-1 and TRBJ2-7; a weak D match, TRBD1 (6 bases). The CDR3 is made up of 13 amino acids. Germline V CDR1 and CDR2: SGHRS, YFSETQ. V dropped 3 bases and J dropped 6 bases, with 13 bases sitting between them. CDR3 in amino acids: CASSSAGAGEQYF. CDR3 nucleotides: TGCGCCAGCAGCTCGGCAGGGGCCGGCGAGCAGTACTTC.

This chain joins TRBV9 and TRBJ1-3; D is undetermined. The germline CDR1 and CDR2 sequences are SGDLS and YYNGEE. CDR3 length: 14 residues. Trimming removed 0 bases at V and 8 bases at J, with 12 bases between. CDR3 DNA sequence: TGTGCCAGCAGCGTAGTTGGCCAGGCCGACACCATATATTTT. Its translation: CASSVVGQADTIYF.

V usage is TRBV5-3 and J usage is TRBJ1-3, with 7 bases aligning to TRBD1. TRBV5-3 carries the ORF label, with uncertain function. The V gene end was trimmed by 3 bases and the J gene end by 8 bases; junction bases not matched to a gene: 8. There are 14 residues in the CDR3. CDR3 in amino acids: CARSSTGRCDTIYF. CDR3 sequence (DNA): TGTGCCAGAAGCTCGACAGGGCGTTGCGACACCATATATTTT.